This T cell receptor beta chain was identified in a study of T cells in Graves' hyperthyroidism and ophthalmopathy. V gave up 5 bases and J gave up 5 bases, with 20 bases separating them. The CDR3 runs to 17 residues. Germline values: CDR1 SGHNT, CDR2 YYREEE (reference sequence). The source material, RNA transcripts, was used to amplify TCR beta CDR3 regions. An initial round of RT-PCR targeting the TCR CDR3 relied on the HTBI primer set. A single record per CDR3 protein comes from TCRdb applying MiXCR to the multiplex PCR reads. The repertoire includes some 800,000 distinct CDR3 sequences, around 39% of them detected once, and more than 7% sits in the top ten. Regarding the study as a whole: Most thyroid clonotypes expanded above 0.001 were also detected in blood.

The table lists this clonotype with a few counts. What it recognizes is unknown. Sequencing was carried out using blood. The V call is TRBV5-4, the J call TRBJ1-6, with a weak D call TRBD1 (6 bases). The receptor comes from a young man with Graves' hyperthyroidism. The CDR3 here is CASSYGEGQRHNSPLHF. CDR3 in DNA: TGTGCCAGCAGTTACGGAGAAGGACAGCGCCATAATTCACCCCTCCACTTT.